This TCR beta chain was obtained from a study of T-cell reconstitution after alpha-beta-depleted transplantation in children. Preparing the TCRbeta library involved the use of unique molecular identifiers. TCRdb reanalysed the PCR reads using MiXCR and keeps one entry per CDR3 protein. This sample carries about 200,000 distinct CDR3 sequences, roughly 6.3% of them seen once, and the ten largest clones take just over 4.5%. This clonotype was counted many times. The sequence was collected from a girl in the first two years of life with combined immunodeficiency, due to receive a stem cell transplant. This specimen was PBMCs, taken before TCRalphabeta/CD19-depleted stem cell transplant.

This chain's CDR3 is CSVEQGLEHEQYF. The CDR3 region has the DNA TGCAGCGTTGAACAAGGACTAGAACACGAGCAGTACTTC. This chain joins TRBV29-1 and TRBJ2-7; 7 nucleotides line up with TRBD2. Germline-derived CDR1 and CDR2 are SQVTM and ANQGSEA. Trimming took 2 bases from V and 5 from J; bases not matched to a gene: 6. The CDR3 spans 13 residues.